This TCR beta chain appears in the sequencing data of a study of cytomegalovirus exposure and HLA in healthy donors. V shed 5 bases, J shed 1 base, and the junction held 10 bases outside the gene matches. The CDR3 covers 16 residues. The germline V gene has CDR1 MNHEY and CDR2 SMNVEV (reference sequence). The PCR made use of 60 Vbeta and 13 Jbeta primers. Sequenced by immunoSEQ multiplex PCR; TCRdb stores in-frame clones only, minus some. The sample contains 85,000 to 100,000 clones, roughly four fifths of which appear only once. At collection, donors were nominally healthy, but unrecorded immune exposures were probable.

This clonotype was sampled from a human donor in good health. This chain uses TRBV27 with TRBJ2-7, with 8 bases fitting TRBD2. Sequenced material: PBMCs. The CDR3 DNA reads TGTGCCAGCAGTCCCCTTGCGGGAGGCCTTTCCTACGAGCAGTACTTC. Translating it yields CASSPLAGGLSYEQYF.